The 26 T cell receptor beta chains below come from one sample, sequenced in a study of T-cell reconstitution after alpha-beta-depleted transplantation in children. As it was prepared, the TCRbeta library received unique molecular identifiers. TCRdb recomputed calls from the PCR reads with MiXCR, one row per CDR3 protein. Here the sample spans about half a million distinct CDR3 sequences, about an eighth being singletons. The input for sequencing was PBMCs from the stem cell graft donor, taken from the stem cell graft. The receptors stem from a human donor who donated a stem cell graft to a child with combined immunodeficiency.

There are a few counts of this clonotype. The chain uses TRBV11-1 and TRBJ2-1; D possibly corresponds to TRBD1 (5 bases). Germline CDR1 and CDR2: SGHAT and FQDESV (reference sequence). The CDR3 spans 15 residues. Trimming removed 5 bases from V and 5 bases from J, with 16 bases in between. The chain's CDR3 is CASSQGVVFNNEQFF. The CDR3 DNA reads as TGTGCCAGCAGCCAAGGGGTAGTGTTCAACAATGAGCAGTTCTTC.

This chain links TRBV7-9 with TRBJ2-1; D may be TRBD1 (6 bases). Germline loops: CDR1 SEHNR, CDR2 FQNEAQ (reference sequence). Trimming took 0 bases from V and 4 from J, leaving 10 bases between them. This CDR3 has 15 amino acids. The CDR3 sequence is CASSLALGQYNEQFF. The CDR3 coding sequence is TGTGCCAGCAGCTTAGCGCTAGGACAGTACAATGAGCAGTTCTTC.

This clonotype turned up a few times. The chain couples TRBV11-1 to TRBJ1-1; D not resolved. This CDR3 has 18 residues. Germline V CDR1 and CDR2: SGHAT, FQDESV (reference sequence). Trimming stripped 0 bases from V and 4 bases from J, with 21 bases between. CDR3: CASSLARQRLHWGTEAFF. The CDR3 DNA follows: TGTGCCAGCAGCTTAGCGCGCCAGCGTCTTCACTGGGGCACTGAAGCTTTCTTT.

This clonotype has a handful of counts. J is TRBJ2-7 and V is TRBV2, with 7 bases fitting TRBD1. J gave up 3 bases and V 4 bases, and 6 bases lay outside the gene matches. The CDR3 consists of 14 residues. The germline V gene encodes CDR1 SNHLY and CDR2 FYNNEI. This CDR3 reads CASSVARDSYEQYF. CDR3 sequence (DNA): TGTGCCAGCAGTGTCGCCCGGGACAGCTACGAGCAGTACTTC.

This clonotype was seen ten or more times. The chain couples TRBV20-1 to TRBJ2-5; D is unclear. Germline CDR1 reads DFQATT; CDR2 reads SNEGSKA (reference sequence). This CDR3 has 11 amino acids. V dropped 3 bases and J dropped 5 bases, with 7 bases sitting between them. CDR3 region: CSASRRETQYF. CDR3 bases: TGCAGTGCTAGTCGTAGGGAGACCCAGTACTTC.

The table lists this clonotype with a few counts. CDR3: CASSLGLLAGGNEQFF. The DNA for the CDR3 is TGTGCCAGCAGTTTAGGGCTACTAGCGGGGGGCAATGAGCAGTTCTTC. The chain combines TRBV12-3 or TRBV12-4 with TRBJ2-1; 12 positions match TRBD2. The CDR3 has 16 residues. Germline trimming cut 1 base from V and 6 bases from J; bases unmatched to any gene: 4.

At least ten counts were recorded for this clonotype. This rearrangement joins TRBV10-3 to TRBJ1-5; TRBD1 agrees at 9 bases. The ends lost 2 bases at V and 4 bases at J; junction bases unmatched: 9. This CDR3 contains 17 residues. Germline V gene data show CDR1 as ENHRY and CDR2 as SYGVKD. In nucleotides, the CDR3 is TGTGCCATCAGTGAGCACTCCGGACAGGGGCGGAATCAGCCCCAGCATTTT. Amino acid sequence: CAISEHSGQGRNQPQHF.

This chain links TRBV4-1 with TRBJ2-1; perhaps TRBD2 as D (5 bases). The CDR3 consists of 14 residues. Per germline, CDR1 MGHRA and CDR2 YSYEKL. The V and J ends lost 4 bases and 3 bases respectively, with 10 bases between them. The CDR3 nucleotides are TGCGCCAGCAGCCCCTTGGACTTCTACAATGAGCAGTTCTTC. Translated: CASSPLDFYNEQFF.

The gene calls are TRBV6-2 or TRBV6-3 and TRBJ2-7; D may correspond to TRBD1 or TRBD2 (6 bases each). The CDR3 sequence is 13 residues long. Per germline, CDR1 MNHEY and CDR2 SVGEGT. V lost 8 bases and J lost 2, with 13 bases in between. The CDR3 DNA reads TGTGCCAGCGGGGGGCAGACTCCCTACGAGCAGTACTTC. It translates to CASGGQTPYEQYF.

J is TRBJ2-7 and V is TRBV29-1, with TRBD1 matching 7 bases. This CDR3 comprises 15 residues. Germline V gives CDR1 SQVTM, CDR2 ANQGSEA. The junction had 13 bases not matched to a gene; V was cut back by 8 bases and J by 0 bases. CDR3 amino acids: CSPPYRGPLSYEQYF. CDR3 in DNA: TGCAGCCCACCATACAGGGGTCCCCTCTCCTACGAGCAGTACTTC.

This clonotype was picked up many times. V gene TRBV6-5 combines with J gene TRBJ2-7; maybe TRBD1 (6 bases). The V end lost 2 bases, the J end lost 2 bases, and 10 bases lay between the germline ends. The CDR3 covers 14 residues. Germline V gene data show CDR1 as MNHEY and CDR2 as SVGAGI. Here the CDR3 DNA reads TGTGCCAGCAGTTACGGTAGGACAGCCTACGAGCAGTACTTC. This codes for CASSYGRTAYEQYF.

This clonotype was found a few times. The chain combines TRBV11-2 with TRBJ2-1; 8 positions match TRBD1. From germline, CDR1 is SGHAT and CDR2 FQNNGV. The CDR3 has 17 amino acids. V was clipped by 1 base and J by 3 bases; unmatched bases: 8. The CDR3 DNA follows: TGTGCCAGCAGCTTAGTCGACAGGGGACGCTTCTACAATGAGCAGTTCTTC. Amino acid sequence: CASSLVDRGRFYNEQFF.

The rearrangement links TRBV4-3 to TRBJ1-3; possible D gene TRBD1, 6 bases. The germline V gene has CDR1 LGHNA and CDR2 YSLEER. The CDR3 runs 18 residues. Trimming took 0 bases from V and 0 from J, leaving 15 bases between them. The CDR3 DNA reads as TGCGCCAGCAGCCAAGATTGGACAGCTGTTTACTCTGGAAACACCATATATTTT. Translated: CASSQDWTAVYSGNTIYF.

This clonotype was counted a few times. The chain uses TRBV6-6 and TRBJ1-6; 7 bases are shared with TRBD1. Germline-derived CDR1 and CDR2 are MNHNY and SVGAGI (reference sequence). The CDR3 extends over 13 amino acids. V dropped 6 bases and J dropped 5; count of bases not matched to a gene: 1. The CDR3 DNA reads TGTGCCAGCAGAGGGACAGATAATTCACCCCTCCACTTT. Residues: CASRGTDNSPLHF.

The CDR3 loop is CASSNGGYTEAFF. The CDR3 nucleotides are TGTGCCAGCAGCAATGGGGGGTACACTGAAGCTTTCTTT. The rearrangement joins TRBV7-3 to TRBJ1-1, with D perhaps TRBD1 (5 bases). CDR3 length equals 13 residues. V was clipped by 5 bases and J by 3 bases, with 10 bases between them. Germline V gene sequence: CDR1 SGHTA, CDR2 FQGTGA.

The chain combines TRBV7-9 with TRBJ2-3, with 15 bases fitting TRBD2. V was pared by 7 bases and J by 8 bases, with 10 bases of the junction left unmatched. Germline CDR1 SEHNR, CDR2 FQNEAQ (reference sequence). CDR3 length equals 16 residues. CDR3 amino acids: CASTPPGLAGGATQYF. CDR3 in DNA: TGTGCCAGCACCCCCCCCGGACTAGCGGGGGGGGCTACGCAGTATTTT.

This clonotype was detected only a few times. This chain uses TRBV7-2 with TRBJ2-5; possibly TRBD1 or TRBD2 for D (5 bases each). The CDR3 covers 15 residues. The V end was cut by 3 bases, the J end by 1 base, with 12 bases between. The germline gives CDR1 SGHTA, CDR2 FQGNSA. The CDR3 is CASSLMGTSQETQYF. CDR3 DNA: TGTGCCAGCAGCTTGATGGGGACCTCCCAAGAGACCCAGTACTTC. The variable domain in full, completed from reference TRBV7-2 and TRBJ2-5, reads GAGVSQSPSNKVTEKGKDVELRCDPISGHTALYWYRQSLGQGLEFLIYFQGNSAPDKSGLPSDRFSAERTGGSVSTLTIQRTQQEDSAVYLCASSLMGTSQETQYFGPGTRLLVL.

Ten or more counts support this clonotype. The chain employs TRBV29-1 and TRBJ1-1, with TRBD1 as a possible D gene (5 bases). Germline assignment: CDR1 SQVTM and CDR2 ANQGSEA. The CDR3 is made up of 13 amino acids. The V and J ends lost 0 bases and 5 bases respectively, with 10 bases between them. The CDR3 sequence is CSVEDGGRTEAFF. As DNA, the CDR3 is TGCAGCGTTGAAGATGGGGGTAGAACTGAAGCTTTCTTT.

The CDR3 region has the DNA TGTGCCAGCAGTTTGGGAGGCAGGGGGCGACAGACCCAGTACTTC. Protein product: CASSLGGRGRQTQYF. The chain combines TRBV28 with TRBJ2-5; 8 bases match TRBD1. V was clipped by 3 bases and J by 6 bases; unmatched bases: 9. CDR3 length equals 15 residues. From germline, CDR1 is MDHEN and CDR2 SYDVKM. Full variable domain (remainder filled in from reference TRBV28 and TRBJ2-5): DVKVTQSSRYLVKRTGEKVFLECVQDMDHENMFWYRQDPGLGLRLIYFSYDVKMKEKGDIPEGYSVSREKKERFSLILESASTNQTSMYLCASSLGGRGRQTQYFGPGTRLLVL.

This sequence joins TRBV10-2 and TRBJ2-5; tentative D call: TRBD2 (6 bases). The CDR3 sequence is 16 residues long. Per germline, CDR1 WSHSY and CDR2 SAAADI. V was clipped by 0 bases and J by 3 bases, with 14 bases between them. CDR3 DNA: TGCGCCAGCAGTGAGTCAAGGCAAGGGGAGGAAGAGACCCAGTACTTC. Its protein product is CASSESRQGEEETQYF.

This clonotype has just a few counts. This chain links TRBV5-1 with TRBJ1-3; tentative D call: TRBD1 (6 bases). This CDR3 region has 15 residues. V gave up 4 bases and J gave up 1 base, with 12 bases separating them. Germline CDR1 is SGHRS and CDR2 is YFSETQ. CDR3 protein: CASSTSGVSGNTIYF. CDR3 sequence (DNA): TGCGCCAGCAGCACCTCAGGGGTATCTGGAAACACCATATATTTT.

This clonotype was detected ten times or more. The gene calls are TRBV5-1 and TRBJ2-1; D tentatively reads TRBD1 or TRBD2 (5 bases each). CDR1 SGHRS and CDR2 YFSETQ come from the germline V gene. V gave up 1 base and J gave up 1 base, with 15 bases separating them. This CDR3 comprises 17 residues. CDR3 in amino acids: CASSLSPAGSSYNEQFF. CDR3 nucleotides: TGCGCCAGCAGCTTGTCCCCAGCAGGGAGTTCCTACAATGAGCAGTTCTTC.

V is TRBV30 and J is TRBJ2-5; D gene unclear. The CDR3 contains 13 residues. Trimming left V 8 bases short and J 5 bases short, with 18 bases between. CDR1 is GTSNPN and CDR2 is SVGIG in the germline V gene (reference sequence). DNA of the CDR3: TGTGCCGTCGCGTTTTCACGGTTGGAGACCCAGTACTTC. Its protein is CAVAFSRLETQYF.

This clonotype has ten or more counts. The chain is built from TRBV5-1 and TRBJ2-5, with 9 bases fitting TRBD2. The CDR3 runs 15 residues. The ends lost 0 bases at V and 0 bases at J; junction bases unmatched: 0. CDR1 and CDR2 (germline): SGHRS, YFSETQ. The CDR3 loop is CASSLASGNQETQYF. For the CDR3, the DNA is TGCGCCAGCAGCTTGGCTAGCGGGAACCAAGAGACCCAGTACTTC. The full variable domain, rest sourced from reference TRBV5-1 and TRBJ2-5, is KAGVTQTPRYLIKTRGQQVTLSCSPISGHRSVSWYQQTPGQGLQFLFEYFSETQRNKGNFPGRFSGRQFSNSRSEMNVSTLELGDSALYLCASSLASGNQETQYFGPGTRLLVL.

The CDR3: CSVENADTQYF. Written as DNA, the CDR3 is TGCAGCGTTGAAAATGCCGATACGCAGTATTTT. The V and J genes are TRBV29-1 and TRBJ2-3; no definite D call. V was trimmed by 2 bases and J by 6 bases, leaving 6 bases between them. This CDR3 has 11 amino acids. CDR1 SQVTM and CDR2 ANQGSEA come from the germline V gene.

The gene calls are TRBV3-1 and TRBJ1-1, with TRBD1 matching 7 bases. Germline loops: CDR1 LGHDT, CDR2 YNNKEL (reference sequence). The V segment lost 2 bases and the J segment 2 bases; nucleotides outside the gene matches: 2. The CDR3 spans 14 residues. The CDR3 bases are TGTGCCAGCAGCCAAAACAGGGGTAACACTGAAGCTTTCTTT. Residues: CASSQNRGNTEAFF. Supplemented by reference TRBV3-1 and TRBJ1-1, the full variable domain reads DTAVSQTPKYLVTQMGNDKSIKCEQNLGHDTMYWYKQDSKKFLKIMFSYNNKELIINETVPNRFSPKSPDKAHLNLHINSLELGDSAVYFCASSQNRGNTEAFFGQGTRLTVV.